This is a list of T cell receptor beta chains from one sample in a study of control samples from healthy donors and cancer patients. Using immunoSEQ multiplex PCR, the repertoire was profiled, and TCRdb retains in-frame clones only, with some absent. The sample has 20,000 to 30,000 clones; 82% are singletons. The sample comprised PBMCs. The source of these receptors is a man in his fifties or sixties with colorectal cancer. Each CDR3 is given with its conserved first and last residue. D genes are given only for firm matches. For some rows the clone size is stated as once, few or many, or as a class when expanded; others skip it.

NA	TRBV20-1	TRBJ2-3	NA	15	TGCAGTGCTAGTCCCCTAGGCCCCGGGGCAGATACGCAGTATTTT	CSASPLGPGADTQYF
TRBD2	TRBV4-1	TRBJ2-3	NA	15	TGCGCCAGCAGCCAAGAAATCCGGGGGGGAGATACGCAGTATTTT	CASSQEIRGGDTQYF
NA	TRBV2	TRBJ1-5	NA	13	TGTGCCAGCAGTCCTCCAGGATTTCAGCCCCAGCATTTT	CASSPPGFQPQHF
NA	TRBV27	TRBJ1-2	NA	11	TGTGCCAGCAAGGATAGCTATGGCTACACCTTC	CASKDSYGYTF
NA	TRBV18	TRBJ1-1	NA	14	TGTGCCAGCTCACCACAGACAGTGAACACTGAAGCTTTCTTT	CASSPQTVNTEAFF
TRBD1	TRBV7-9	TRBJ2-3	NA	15	TGTGCCAGCAGCTTGGGGACAGGGTACACAGATACGCAGTATTTT	CASSLGTGYTDTQYF
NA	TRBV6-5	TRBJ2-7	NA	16	TGTGCCAGCAGTTTTTTAGTGACAGCGAGCTCCTACGAGCAGTACTTC	CASSFLVTASSYEQYF
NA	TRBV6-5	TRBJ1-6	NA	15	TGTGCCAGCAGTTACCGGGACCAAGATAATTCACCCCTCCACTTT	CASSYRDQDNSPLHF
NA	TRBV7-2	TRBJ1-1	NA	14	TGTGCCAGCAGCTTAAGGTCCGTAAACACTGAAGCTTTCTTT	CASSLRSVNTEAFF
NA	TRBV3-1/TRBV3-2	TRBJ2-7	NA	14	TGTGCCAGCAGCCAGGCCCCACTCGCTGGCGAGCAGTACTTC	CASSQAPLAGEQYF
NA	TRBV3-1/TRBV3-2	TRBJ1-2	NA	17	TGTGCCAGCAGCCAAGATTTGAACTCGGGGAGGAACTATGGCTACACCTTC	CASSQDLNSGRNYGYTF
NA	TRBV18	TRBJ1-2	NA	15	TGTGCCAGCTCACCATCCGGACAGACGAACTATGGCTACACCTTC	CASSPSGQTNYGYTF
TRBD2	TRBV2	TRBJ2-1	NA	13	TGTGCCAGCAGCCTAGCGGAATACAATGAGCAGTTCTTC	CASSLAEYNEQFF
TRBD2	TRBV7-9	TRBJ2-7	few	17	TGTGCCAGCAGCCTCTGGACTAGCGGGGGATCGGCCTACGAGCAGTACTTC	CASSLWTSGGSAYEQYF
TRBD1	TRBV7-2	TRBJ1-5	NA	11	TGTGCCAGCAGCCCAGGGGGGGCCCAGCATTTT	CASSPGGAQHF
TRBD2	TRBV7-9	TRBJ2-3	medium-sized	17	TGTGCCAGCAGGGCAGGTAGCGGGGGACCGGGCACAGATACGCAGTATTTT	CASRAGSGGPGTDTQYF
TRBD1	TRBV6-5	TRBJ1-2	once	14	TGTGCCAGCAGACCCAGGGGGGGGAGCTATGGCTACACCTTC	CASRPRGGSYGYTF
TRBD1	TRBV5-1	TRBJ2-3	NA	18	TGCGCCAGCAGCTCGGGGACAGGGGGCGCGAGGTGGACAGATACGCAGTATTTT	CASSSGTGGARWTDTQYF
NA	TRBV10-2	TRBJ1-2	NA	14	TGCGCCAGCAGTGAGTCGACGATGTACTATGGCTACACCTTC	CASSESTMYYGYTF
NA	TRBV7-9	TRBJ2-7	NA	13	TGTGCCAGCAGCTTAGGGACGCCCTACGAGCAGTACTTC	CASSLGTPYEQYF
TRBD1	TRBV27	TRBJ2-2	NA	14	TGTGCCACCTCAGGGACAGGGGAGACCGGGGAGCTGTTTTTT	CATSGTGETGELFF
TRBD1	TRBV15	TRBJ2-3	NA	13	TGTGCCACCAGCACGGACAGGGCAGATACGCAGTATTTT	CATSTDRADTQYF
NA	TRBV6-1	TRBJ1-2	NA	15	TGTGCCAGCAGTGAAGCCGGGTCCCCTTCGTATGGCTACACCTTC	CASSEAGSPSYGYTF
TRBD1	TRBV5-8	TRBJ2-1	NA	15	TGTGCCAGCAGCTTCGACAGGGGGTCCGCCAATGAGCAGTTCTTC	CASSFDRGSANEQFF
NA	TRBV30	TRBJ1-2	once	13	TGTGCCTGGAGTCCCAACACAGGGACAGGCTACACCTTC	CAWSPNTGTGYTF
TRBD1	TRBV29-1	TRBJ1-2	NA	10	TGCAGCGTGGGGACAGCTGGCTACACCTTC	CSVGTAGYTF
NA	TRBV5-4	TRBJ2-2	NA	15	TGTGCCAGCAGCTTGCCGTCACTAAACACCGGGGAGCTGTTTTTT	CASSLPSLNTGELFF
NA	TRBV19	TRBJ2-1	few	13	TGTGCCAGTAGTTTTGTAGGGGCCAATGAGCAGTTCTTC	CASSFVGANEQFF
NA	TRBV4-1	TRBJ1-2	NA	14	TGCGCCAGCAGCCAGGGGTTTCAGGGCCAGAGCTACACCTTC	CASSQGFQGQSYTF
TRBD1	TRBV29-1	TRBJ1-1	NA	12	TGCAGCGTCGGCAGGGGGTACACTGAAGCTTTCTTT	CSVGRGYTEAFF
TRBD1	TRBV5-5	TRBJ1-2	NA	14	TGTGCCAGCAGCCGCACAGGGGGCGACTATGGCTACACCTTC	CASSRTGGDYGYTF
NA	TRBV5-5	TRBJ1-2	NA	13	TGTGCCAGCAGCTTGGCCTTCGACTATGGCTACACCTTC	CASSLAFDYGYTF
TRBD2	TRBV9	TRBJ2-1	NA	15	TGTGCCAGCAGCGTAAGTAGCGGGGCCTACAATGAGCAGTTCTTC	CASSVSSGAYNEQFF
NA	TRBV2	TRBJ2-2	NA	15	TGTGCCAGCAGGGAGCCGCCGCCCAACACCGGGGAGCTGTTTTTT	CASREPPPNTGELFF
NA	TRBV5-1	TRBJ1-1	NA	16	TGCGCCAGCAGCTTGGGGGACTATGGAGGGGACACTGAAGCTTTCTTT	CASSLGDYGGDTEAFF
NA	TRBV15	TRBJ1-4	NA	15	TGTGCCACCAGCAGAGTACAGAGGGGGAATGAAAAACTGTTTTTT	CATSRVQRGNEKLFF
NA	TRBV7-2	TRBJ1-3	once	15	TGTGCCGGCAGCTTCGGCTACGAGGTTGGAAACACCATATATTTT	CAGSFGYEVGNTIYF
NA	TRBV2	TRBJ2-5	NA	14	TGTGCCAGCAGTGAACTTACAGCATCGGAGACCCAGTACTTC	CASSELTASETQYF
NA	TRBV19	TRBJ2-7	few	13	TGTGCCAGTAGTATAGGGAACTCCTACGAGCAGTACTTC	CASSIGNSYEQYF
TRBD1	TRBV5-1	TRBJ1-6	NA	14	TGCGCCAGCAGCCAGGGGGACCTTGGTTCACCCCTCCACTTT	CASSQGDLGSPLHF
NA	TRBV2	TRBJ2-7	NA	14	TGTGCCAGCATCAGACAGGAAAACTCCTACGAGCAGTACTTC	CASIRQENSYEQYF
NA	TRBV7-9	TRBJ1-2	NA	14	TGTGCCAGCAGCTCCCAAAAGCCGGCCTATGGCTACACCTTC	CASSSQKPAYGYTF
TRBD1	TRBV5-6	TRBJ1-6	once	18	TGTGCCAGCAGCTTCGACAGGGGGCTCTCCCTTAGGAATTCACCCCTCCACTTT	CASSFDRGLSLRNSPLHF
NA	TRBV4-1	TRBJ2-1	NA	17	TGCGCCAGCAGCCAAGTCGCCGGTAAAAGCTCCTACAATGAGCAGTTCTTC	CASSQVAGKSSYNEQFF
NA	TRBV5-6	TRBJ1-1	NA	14	TGTGCCAGCAGCTTGCGGGGAGGGGGCACTGAAGCTTTCTTT	CASSLRGGGTEAFF
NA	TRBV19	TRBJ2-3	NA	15	TGTGCCAGTAGTATATCGCGGGCCAGCACAGATACGCAGTATTTT	CASSISRASTDTQYF
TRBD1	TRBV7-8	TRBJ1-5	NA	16	TGTGCCAGCAGCCCATCAGACAGGGGATGGAATCAGCCCCAGCATTTT	CASSPSDRGWNQPQHF
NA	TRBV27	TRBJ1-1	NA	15	TGTGCCAGCAGTAGGGCGGGAAACATGAACACTGAAGCTTTCTTT	CASSRAGNMNTEAFF
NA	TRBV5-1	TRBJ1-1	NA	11	TGCGCCAGCCTGAAGGGCACTGAAGCTTTCTTT	CASLKGTEAFF
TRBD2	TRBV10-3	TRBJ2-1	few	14	TGTGCCATCTTGGCTAGCGGGGGGTACAATGAGCAGTTCTTC	CAILASGGYNEQFF
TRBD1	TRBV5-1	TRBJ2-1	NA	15	TGCGCCAGCAGCTTGCGGACAGGAGCCGGGAATGAGCAGTTCTTC	CASSLRTGAGNEQFF
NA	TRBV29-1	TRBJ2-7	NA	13	TGCAGCGTTCCTAACGGGACAACCCTCGAGCAGTACTTC	CSVPNGTTLEQYF